This note documents a single TCR beta chain sequence. This record comes from a study of blood T cell repertoires in COVID-19. Two consecutive negative NP/OP PCR tests, clearance, or resolved symptoms defined Cohort 3 recovery. The V gene's germline CDR1 is SGHRS and CDR2 YFSETQ. The V end lost 0 bases, the J end lost 2 bases, and 11 bases lay between the germline ends. This CDR3 is 15 amino acids long. Clones were sequenced by immunoSEQ multiplex PCR, and TCRdb holds only the in-frame ones, with some missing. The sample includes around 310,000 clones, roughly 91% of them seen just once. The sample was PBMCs or T cells enriched from blood (not recorded which). This receptor was taken from a woman in her 30s who had recovered from COVID-19. The chain recombines TRBV5-1 with TRBJ1-2; D ambiguous. The CDR3 sequence is CASSLEADDNYGYTF. DNA for the CDR3: TGCGCCAGCAGCTTGGAAGCGGACGACAACTATGGCTACACCTTC. Filled out from reference TRBV5-1 and TRBJ1-2, the complete variable domain reads KAGVTQTPRYLIKTRGQQVTLSCSPISGHRSVSWYQQTPGQGLQFLFEYFSETQRNKGNFPGRFSGRQFSNSRSEMNVSTLELGDSALYLCASSLEADDNYGYTFGSGTRLTVV.